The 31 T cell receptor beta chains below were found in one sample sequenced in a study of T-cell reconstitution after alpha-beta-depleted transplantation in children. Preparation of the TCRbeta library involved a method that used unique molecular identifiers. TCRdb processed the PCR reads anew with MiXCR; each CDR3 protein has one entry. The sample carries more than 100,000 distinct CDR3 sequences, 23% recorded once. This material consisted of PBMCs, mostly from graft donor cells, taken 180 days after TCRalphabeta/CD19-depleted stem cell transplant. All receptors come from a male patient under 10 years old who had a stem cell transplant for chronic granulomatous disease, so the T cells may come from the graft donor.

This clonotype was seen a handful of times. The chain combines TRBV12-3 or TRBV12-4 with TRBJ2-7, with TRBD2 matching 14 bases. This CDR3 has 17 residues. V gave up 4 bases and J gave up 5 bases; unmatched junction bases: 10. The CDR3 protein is CASSSNPGLAGADEQYF. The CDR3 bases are TGTGCCAGCAGTTCTAATCCGGGACTAGCGGGAGCTGACGAGCAGTACTTC.

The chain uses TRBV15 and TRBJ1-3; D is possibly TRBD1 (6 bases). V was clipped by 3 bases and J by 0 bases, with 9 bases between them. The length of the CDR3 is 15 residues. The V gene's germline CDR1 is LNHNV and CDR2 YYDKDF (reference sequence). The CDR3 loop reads CATSRDRTSGNTIYF. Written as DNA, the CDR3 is TGTGCCACCAGCAGGGACAGAACCTCTGGAAACACCATATATTTT.

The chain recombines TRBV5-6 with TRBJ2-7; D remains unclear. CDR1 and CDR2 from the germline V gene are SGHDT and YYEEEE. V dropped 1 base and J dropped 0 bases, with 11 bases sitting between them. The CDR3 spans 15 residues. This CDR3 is CASSLSAGYSYEQYF. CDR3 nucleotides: TGTGCCAGCAGCTTGTCGGCCGGATACTCCTACGAGCAGTACTTC.

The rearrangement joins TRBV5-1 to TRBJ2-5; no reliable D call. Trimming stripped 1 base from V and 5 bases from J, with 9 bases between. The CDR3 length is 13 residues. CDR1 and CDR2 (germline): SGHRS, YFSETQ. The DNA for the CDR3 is TGCGCCAGCAGCTTGTTATCAGGCGAGACCCAGTACTTC. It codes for CASSLLSGETQYF. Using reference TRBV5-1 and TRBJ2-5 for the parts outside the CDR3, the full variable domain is KAGVTQTPRYLIKTRGQQVTLSCSPISGHRSVSWYQQTPGQGLQFLFEYFSETQRNKGNFPGRFSGRQFSNSRSEMNVSTLELGDSALYLCASSLLSGETQYFGPGTRLLVL.

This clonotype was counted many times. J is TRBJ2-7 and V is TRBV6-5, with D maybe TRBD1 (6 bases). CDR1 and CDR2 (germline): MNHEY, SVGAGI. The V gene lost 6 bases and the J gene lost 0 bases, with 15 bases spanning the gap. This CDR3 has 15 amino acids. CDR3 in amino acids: CASRRRDTASYEQYF. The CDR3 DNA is TGTGCCAGCAGACGCCGGGACACAGCCTCCTACGAGCAGTACTTC.

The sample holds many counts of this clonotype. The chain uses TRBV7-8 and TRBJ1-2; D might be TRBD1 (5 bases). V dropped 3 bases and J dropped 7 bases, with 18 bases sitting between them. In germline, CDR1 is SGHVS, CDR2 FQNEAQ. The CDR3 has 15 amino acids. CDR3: CASSFSMKTGGGYTF. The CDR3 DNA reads TGTGCCAGCAGCTTCTCCATGAAAACAGGAGGTGGCTACACCTTC. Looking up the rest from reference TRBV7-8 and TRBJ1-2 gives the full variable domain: GAGVSQSPRYKVAKRGQDVALRCDPISGHVSLFWYQQALGQGPEFLTYFQNEAQLDKSGLPSDRFFAERPEGSVSTLKIQRTQQEDSAVYLCASSFSMKTGGGYTFGSGTRLTVV.

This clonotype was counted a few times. CDR3 DNA: TGTGCCAGCAGCCGTAGCTCCTACAATGAGCAGTTCTTC. The encoded protein is CASSRSSYNEQFF. The chain joins TRBV9 to TRBJ2-1; D gene uncertain. This CDR3 spans 13 amino acids. Germline assignment: CDR1 SGDLS and CDR2 YYNGEE. Between the trimmed V and J ends, which lost 4 bases and 0 bases, there was a span of 5 bases.

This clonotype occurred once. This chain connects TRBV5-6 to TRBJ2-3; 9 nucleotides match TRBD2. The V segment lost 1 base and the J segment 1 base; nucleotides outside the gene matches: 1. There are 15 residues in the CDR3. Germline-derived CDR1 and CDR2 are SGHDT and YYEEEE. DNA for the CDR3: TGTGCCAGCAGCTTGAGACTAGCGGGCACAGATACGCAGTATTTT. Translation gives CASSLRLAGTDTQYF. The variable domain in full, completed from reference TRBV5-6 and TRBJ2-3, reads DAGVTQSPTHLIKTRGQQVTLRCSPKSGHDTVSWYQQALGQGPQFIFQYYEEEERQRGNFPDRFSGHQFPNYSSELNVNALLLGDSALYLCASSLRLAGTDTQYFGPGTRLTVL.

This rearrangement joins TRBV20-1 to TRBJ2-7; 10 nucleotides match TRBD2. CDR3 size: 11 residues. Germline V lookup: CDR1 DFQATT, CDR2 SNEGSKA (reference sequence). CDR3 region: CRTSGNHEQYF. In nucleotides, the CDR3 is TGCAGAACTAGCGGGAATCACGAGCAGTACTTC.

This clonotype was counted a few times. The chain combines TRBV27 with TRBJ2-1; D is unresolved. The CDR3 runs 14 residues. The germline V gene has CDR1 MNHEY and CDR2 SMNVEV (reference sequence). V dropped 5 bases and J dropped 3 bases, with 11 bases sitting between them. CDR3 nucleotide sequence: TGTGCCAGCAGTATAGGACGGCACTACAATGAGCAGTTCTTC. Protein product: CASSIGRHYNEQFF.

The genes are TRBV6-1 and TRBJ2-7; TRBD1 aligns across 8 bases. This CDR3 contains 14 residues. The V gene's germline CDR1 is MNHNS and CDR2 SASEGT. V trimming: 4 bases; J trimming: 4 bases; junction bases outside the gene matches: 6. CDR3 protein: CASSVHGQGYEQYF. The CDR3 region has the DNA TGTGCCAGCAGTGTACATGGACAGGGATACGAGCAGTACTTC.

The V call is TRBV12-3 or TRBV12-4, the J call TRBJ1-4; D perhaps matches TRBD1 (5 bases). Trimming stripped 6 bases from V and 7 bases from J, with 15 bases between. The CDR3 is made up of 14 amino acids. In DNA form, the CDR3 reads TGTGCCAGCAGGTCAGGTGGGACGGGTGAAAAACTGTTTTTT. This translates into CASRSGGTGEKLFF.

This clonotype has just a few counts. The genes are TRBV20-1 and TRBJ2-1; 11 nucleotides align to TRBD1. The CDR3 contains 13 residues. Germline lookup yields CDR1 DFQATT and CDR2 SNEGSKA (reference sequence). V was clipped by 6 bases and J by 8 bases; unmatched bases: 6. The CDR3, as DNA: TGCAGTGCCCCGGGACAGGGGGTCCATGAGCAGTTCTTC. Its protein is CSAPGQGVHEQFF.

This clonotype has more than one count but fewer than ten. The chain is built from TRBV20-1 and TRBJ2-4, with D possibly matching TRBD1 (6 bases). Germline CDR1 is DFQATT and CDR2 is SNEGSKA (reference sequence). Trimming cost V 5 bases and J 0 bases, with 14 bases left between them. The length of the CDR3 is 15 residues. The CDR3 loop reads CSAGRQALAKNIQYF. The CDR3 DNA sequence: TGCAGTGCTGGTCGACAGGCTTTAGCCAAAAACATTCAGTACTTC.

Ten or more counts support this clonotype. The CDR3 here is CASSFFFSGSGELFF. The DNA for the CDR3 is TGTGCCAGCAGTTTCTTCTTCTCGGGGTCCGGGGAGCTGTTTTTT. This chain connects TRBV28 to TRBJ2-2, with D perhaps TRBD2 (5 bases). CDR1 and CDR2 (germline): MDHEN, SYDVKM. The CDR3 has 15 residues. Trimming left V 3 bases short and J 6 bases short, with 14 bases between.

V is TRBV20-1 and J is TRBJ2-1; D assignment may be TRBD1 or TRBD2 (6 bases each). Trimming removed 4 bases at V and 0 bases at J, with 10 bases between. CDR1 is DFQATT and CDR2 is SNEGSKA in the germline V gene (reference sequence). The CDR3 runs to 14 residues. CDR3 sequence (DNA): TGCAGTGCTATAGGGGGGAGCTCCTACAATGAGCAGTTCTTC. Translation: CSAIGGSSYNEQFF.

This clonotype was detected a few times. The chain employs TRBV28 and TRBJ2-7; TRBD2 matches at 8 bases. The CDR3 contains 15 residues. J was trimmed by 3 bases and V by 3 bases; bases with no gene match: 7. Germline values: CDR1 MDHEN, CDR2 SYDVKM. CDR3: CASSLEREWVYEQYF. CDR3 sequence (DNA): TGTGCCAGCAGTTTGGAGCGGGAGTGGGTCTACGAGCAGTACTTC.

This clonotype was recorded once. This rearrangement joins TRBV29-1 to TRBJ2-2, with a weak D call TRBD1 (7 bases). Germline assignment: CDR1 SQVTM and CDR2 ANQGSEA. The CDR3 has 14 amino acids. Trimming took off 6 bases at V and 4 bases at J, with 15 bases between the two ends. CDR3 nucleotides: TGCAGCGTCCAGACAGGGACTGCCACCGGGGAGCTGTTTTTT. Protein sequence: CSVQTGTATGELFF.

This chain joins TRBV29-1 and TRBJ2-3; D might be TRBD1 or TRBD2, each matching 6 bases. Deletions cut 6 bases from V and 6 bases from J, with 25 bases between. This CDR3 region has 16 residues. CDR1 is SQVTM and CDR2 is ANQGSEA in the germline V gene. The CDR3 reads CSVGGGHRNTRDTQYF. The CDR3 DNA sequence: TGCAGCGTCGGGGGCGGTCACAGGAACACTAGGGATACGCAGTATTTT.

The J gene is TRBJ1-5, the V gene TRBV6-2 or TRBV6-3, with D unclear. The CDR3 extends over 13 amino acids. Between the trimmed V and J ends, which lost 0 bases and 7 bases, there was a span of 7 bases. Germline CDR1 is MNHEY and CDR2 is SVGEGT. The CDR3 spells CASSYSVGQPQHF. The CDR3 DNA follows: TGTGCCAGCAGTTACTCGGTAGGGCAGCCCCAGCATTTT.

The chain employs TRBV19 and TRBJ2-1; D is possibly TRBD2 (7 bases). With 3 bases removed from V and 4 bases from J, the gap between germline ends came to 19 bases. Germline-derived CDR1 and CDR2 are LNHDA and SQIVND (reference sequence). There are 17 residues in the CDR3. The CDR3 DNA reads TGTGCCAGTAGTATTATGGGGGGGCTGGTACTTTACAATGAGCAGTTCTTC. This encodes CASSIMGGLVLYNEQFF.

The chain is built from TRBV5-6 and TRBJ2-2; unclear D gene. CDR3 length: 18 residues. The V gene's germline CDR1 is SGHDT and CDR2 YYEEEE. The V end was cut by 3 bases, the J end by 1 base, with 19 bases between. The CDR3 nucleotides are TGTGCCAGCAGCTGGTTCGATAGTTTATTCTTGAACACCGGGGAGCTGTTTTTT. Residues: CASSWFDSLFLNTGELFF.

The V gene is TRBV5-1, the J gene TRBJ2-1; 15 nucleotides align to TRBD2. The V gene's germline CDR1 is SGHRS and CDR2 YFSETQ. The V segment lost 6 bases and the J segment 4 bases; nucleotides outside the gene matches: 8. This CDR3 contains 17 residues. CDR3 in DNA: TGCGCCAGCAAGGGACTAGCGGGAGGCTCATCGTACAATGAGCAGTTCTTC. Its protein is CASKGLAGGSSYNEQFF.

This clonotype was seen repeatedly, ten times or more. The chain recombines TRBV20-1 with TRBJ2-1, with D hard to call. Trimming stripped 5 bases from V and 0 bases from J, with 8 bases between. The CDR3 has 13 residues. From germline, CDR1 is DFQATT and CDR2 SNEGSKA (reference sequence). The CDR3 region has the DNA TGCAGTGCTGAATCGGGCTCCTACAATGAGCAGTTCTTC. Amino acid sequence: CSAESGSYNEQFF.

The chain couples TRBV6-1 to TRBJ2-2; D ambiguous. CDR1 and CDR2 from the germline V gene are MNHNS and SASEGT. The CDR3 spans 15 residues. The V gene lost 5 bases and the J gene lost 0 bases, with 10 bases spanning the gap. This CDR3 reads CASSTVGANTGELFF. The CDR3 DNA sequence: TGTGCCAGCAGTACCGTGGGTGCGAACACCGGGGAGCTGTTTTTT.

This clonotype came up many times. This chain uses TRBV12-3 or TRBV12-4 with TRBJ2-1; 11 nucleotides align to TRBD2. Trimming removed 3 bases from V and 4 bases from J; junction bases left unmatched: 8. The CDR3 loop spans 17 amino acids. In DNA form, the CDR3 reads TGTGCCAGCAGTTTCCCTTCGACTAGCGGGATTTACAATGAGCAGTTCTTC. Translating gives CASSFPSTSGIYNEQFF.

DNA for the CDR3: TGCGCCAGCAGGCCCGACCTCAACAATGAGCAGTTCTTC. Protein product: CASRPDLNNEQFF. The chain carries TRBV5-1 and TRBJ2-1; D not resolved. The CDR3 totals 13 residues. Germline CDR1 SGHRS, CDR2 YFSETQ. V dropped 5 bases and J dropped 5 bases, with 11 bases sitting between them.

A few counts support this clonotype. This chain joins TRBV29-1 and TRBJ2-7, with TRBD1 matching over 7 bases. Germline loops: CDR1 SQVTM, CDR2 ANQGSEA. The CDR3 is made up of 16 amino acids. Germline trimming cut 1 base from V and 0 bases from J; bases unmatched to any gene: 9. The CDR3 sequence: CSVEGETGRPSYEQYF. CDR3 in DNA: TGCAGCGTTGAAGGGGAGACAGGGCGCCCCTCCTACGAGCAGTACTTC.

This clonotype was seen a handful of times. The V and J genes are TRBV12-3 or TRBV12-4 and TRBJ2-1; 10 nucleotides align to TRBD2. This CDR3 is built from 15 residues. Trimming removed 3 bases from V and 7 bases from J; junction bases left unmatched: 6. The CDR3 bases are TGTGCCAGCAGTTTTTTAGCGGGGGGAGGGAATGAGCAGTTCTTC. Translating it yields CASSFLAGGGNEQFF.

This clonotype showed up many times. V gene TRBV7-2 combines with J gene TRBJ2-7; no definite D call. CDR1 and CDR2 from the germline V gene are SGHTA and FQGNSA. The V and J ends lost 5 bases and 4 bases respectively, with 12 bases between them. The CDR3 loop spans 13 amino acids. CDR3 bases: TGTGCCAGCAGCCCTAGGGCAAGGTACGAGCAGTACTTC. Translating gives CASSPRARYEQYF.

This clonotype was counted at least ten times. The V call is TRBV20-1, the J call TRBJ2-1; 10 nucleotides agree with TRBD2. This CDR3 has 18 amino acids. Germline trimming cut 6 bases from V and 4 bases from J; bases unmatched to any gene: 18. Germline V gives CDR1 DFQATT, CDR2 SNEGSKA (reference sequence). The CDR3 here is CSAGGMGGSGLAYNEQFF. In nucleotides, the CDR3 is TGCAGTGCAGGGGGGATGGGGGGCTCGGGACTAGCGTACAATGAGCAGTTCTTC.